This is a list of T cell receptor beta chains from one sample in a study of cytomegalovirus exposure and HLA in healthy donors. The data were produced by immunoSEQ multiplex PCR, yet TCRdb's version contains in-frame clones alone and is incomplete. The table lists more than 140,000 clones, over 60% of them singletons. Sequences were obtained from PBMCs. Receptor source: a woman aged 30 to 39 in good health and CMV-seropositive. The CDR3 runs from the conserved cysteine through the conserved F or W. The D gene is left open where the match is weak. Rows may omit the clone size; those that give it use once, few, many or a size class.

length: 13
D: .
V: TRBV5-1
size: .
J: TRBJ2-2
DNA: TGCGCCAGCCGAAGCCTGAACACCGGGGAGCTGTTTTTT
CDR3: CASRSLNTGELFF

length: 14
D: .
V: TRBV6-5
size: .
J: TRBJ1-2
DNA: TGTGCCAGCAGACCCACGGGGGGAGCCTATGGCTACACCTTC
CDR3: CASRPTGGAYGYTF

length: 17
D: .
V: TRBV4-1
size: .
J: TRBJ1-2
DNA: TGCGCCAGCAGCCCCACTCACGGGACTAGGACCCCGGGGGGCTACACCTTC
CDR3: CASSPTHGTRTPGGYTF

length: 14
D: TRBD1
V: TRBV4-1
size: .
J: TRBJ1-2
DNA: TGCGCCAGCAGCCAGACACAGGGGGCTGGGGGCTACACCTTC
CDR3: CASSQTQGAGGYTF

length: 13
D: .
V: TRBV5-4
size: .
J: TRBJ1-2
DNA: TGTGCCAGCAGCTTGACTGCGAACTATGGCTACACCTTC
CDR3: CASSLTANYGYTF

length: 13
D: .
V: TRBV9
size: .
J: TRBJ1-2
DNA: TGTGCCAGCGGGCGTACAGCTAACTATGGCTACACCTTC
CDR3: CASGRTANYGYTF

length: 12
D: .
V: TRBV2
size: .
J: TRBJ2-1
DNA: TGTGCCAGCAGTGAAAGGGGACATGGGCTTTTCTTC
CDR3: CASSERGHGLFF

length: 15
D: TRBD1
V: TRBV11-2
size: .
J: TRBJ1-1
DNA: TGTGCCAGCAGCCGAAACCAGGGGGCGCACACTGAAGCTTTCTTT
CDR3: CASSRNQGAHTEAFF

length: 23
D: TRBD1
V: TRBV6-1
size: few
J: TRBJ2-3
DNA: TGTGCCAGCAGTGAAGCCCTGGGAATTGGGGGACAGGGGTTATTGCGTTCCACAGATACGCAGTATTTT
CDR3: CASSEALGIGGQGLLRSTDTQYF

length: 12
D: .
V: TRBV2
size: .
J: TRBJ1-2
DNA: TGTGCCAGCGGGACTCGGGACGGTGGCTACACCTTC
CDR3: CASGTRDGGYTF

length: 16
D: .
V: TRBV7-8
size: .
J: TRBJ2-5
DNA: TGTGCCAGCAGGATAAGTGGCGGGACCGCCCGGGAGACCCAGTACTTC
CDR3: CASRISGGTARETQYF

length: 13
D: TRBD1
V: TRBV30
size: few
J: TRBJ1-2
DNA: TGTGCCTGGAGGGGACAGGGGGCTAGCGGCTACACCTTC
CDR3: CAWRGQGASGYTF

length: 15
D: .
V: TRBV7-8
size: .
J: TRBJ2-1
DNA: TGTGCCAGCAGCTTAGCCCACCGCCTAGGGAGCGAGCAGTTCTTC
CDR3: CASSLAHRLGSEQFF

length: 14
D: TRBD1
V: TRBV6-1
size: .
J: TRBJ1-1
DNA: TGTGCCAGCAGTGGCCGGGGACAGATCACTGAAGCTTTCTTT
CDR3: CASSGRGQITEAFF

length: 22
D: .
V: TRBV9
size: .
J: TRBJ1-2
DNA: TGTGCCAGCAGCGCCCCCAAGGGGCAGGCCGGAAAACCCCCACGTACCCACTATGGCTACACCTTC
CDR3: CASSAPKGQAGKPPRTHYGYTF

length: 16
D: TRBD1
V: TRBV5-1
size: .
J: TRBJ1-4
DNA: TGCGCCAGCAGCTTGGCCGGGACAGGGGGAAATGAAAAACTGTTTTTT
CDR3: CASSLAGTGGNEKLFF

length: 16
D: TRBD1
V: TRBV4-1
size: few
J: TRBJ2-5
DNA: TGCGCCAGCAGCCAAGAAGCAGGGGGCATTCAAGAGACCCAGTACTTC
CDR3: CASSQEAGGIQETQYF

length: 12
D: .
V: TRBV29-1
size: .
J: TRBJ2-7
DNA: TGCAGCGTTAGAATGGGGGGCTACGAGCAGTACTTC
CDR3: CSVRMGGYEQYF

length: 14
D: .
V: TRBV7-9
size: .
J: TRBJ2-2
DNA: TGTGCCAGCAGCTTAGTCGGCGGCATCGGGGAGCTGTTTTTT
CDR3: CASSLVGGIGELFF

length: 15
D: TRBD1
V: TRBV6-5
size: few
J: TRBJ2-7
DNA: TGTGCCAGCAGACGTTATGAAAGGGGGCTCTACGAGCAGTACTTC
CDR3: CASRRYERGLYEQYF

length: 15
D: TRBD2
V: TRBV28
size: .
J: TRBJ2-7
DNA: TGTGCCAGCAGTTTATTAGCGGGAGGTGGTGGGGAGCAGTACTTC
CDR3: CASSLLAGGGGEQYF

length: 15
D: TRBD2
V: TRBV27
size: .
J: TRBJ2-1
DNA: TGTGCCAGCCGCGATGTAGCGGGACCGTACAATGAGCAGTTCTTC
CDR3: CASRDVAGPYNEQFF

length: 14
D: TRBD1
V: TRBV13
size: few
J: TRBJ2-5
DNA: TGTGCCAGCAGCTTAGAAGGACAGGGCCGTACCCAGTACTTC
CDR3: CASSLEGQGRTQYF

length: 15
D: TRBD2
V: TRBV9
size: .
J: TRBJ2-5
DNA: TGTGCCAGCAGCGTAGCTAGCGGGGATCAAGAGACCCAGTACTTC
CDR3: CASSVASGDQETQYF

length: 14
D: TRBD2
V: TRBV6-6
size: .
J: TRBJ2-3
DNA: TGTGCCAGCAGACACGGACTAGAGACAGATACGCAGTATTTT
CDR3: CASRHGLETDTQYF

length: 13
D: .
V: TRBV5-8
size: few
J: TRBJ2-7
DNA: TGTGCCAGCAGCTTGGGACAGAGCTACGAGCAGTACTTC
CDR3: CASSLGQSYEQYF

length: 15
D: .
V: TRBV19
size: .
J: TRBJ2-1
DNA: TGTGCCAGTAGTATCGGCGGCGGAGCTAACAATGAGCAGTTCTTC
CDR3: CASSIGGGANNEQFF

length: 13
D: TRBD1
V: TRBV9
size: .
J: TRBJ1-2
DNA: TGTGCCAGCGGGGACAGGGGCGATGGCGGCTACACCTTC
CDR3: CASGDRGDGGYTF

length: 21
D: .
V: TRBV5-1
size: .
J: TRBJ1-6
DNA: TGCGCCAGCAGCTTGGTACGGGAGAGTGGAATTGGTGGCTCCTATAATTCACCCCTCCACTTT
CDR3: CASSLVRESGIGGSYNSPLHF

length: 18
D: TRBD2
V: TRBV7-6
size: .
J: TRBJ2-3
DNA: TGTGCCAGCAGCCCAACCCCTCTAGCGGGGGGGGGCACAGATACGCAGTATTTT
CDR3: CASSPTPLAGGGTDTQYF

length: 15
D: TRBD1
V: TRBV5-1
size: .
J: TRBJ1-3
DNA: TGCGCCAGCAGCTATAGAACAGGGGCCCTAAACACCATATATTTT
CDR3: CASSYRTGALNTIYF

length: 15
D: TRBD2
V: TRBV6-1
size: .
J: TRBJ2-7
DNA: TGTGCCAGCAGTGTGAGCGGGGTTAACTCCTACGAGCAGTACTTC
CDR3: CASSVSGVNSYEQYF

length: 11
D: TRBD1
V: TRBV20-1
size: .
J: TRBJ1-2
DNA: TGCAGTGGGCAGGGGGCGCGGGGCTACACCTTC
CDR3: CSGQGARGYTF

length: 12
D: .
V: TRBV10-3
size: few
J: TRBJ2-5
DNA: TGTGCCATCTCGGGGGGCGAAGAGACCCAGTACTTC
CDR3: CAISGGEETQYF

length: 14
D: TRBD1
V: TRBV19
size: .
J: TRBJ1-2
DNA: TGTGCCAGTAGTATTGGGACAGGGGTAAGGGGCTACACCTTC
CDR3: CASSIGTGVRGYTF

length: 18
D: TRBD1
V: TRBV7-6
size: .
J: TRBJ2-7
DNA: TGTGCCAGCAGCTTAGTGCCCCTCTTCGACAGGGGCTACTACGAGCAGTACTTC
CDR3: CASSLVPLFDRGYYEQYF

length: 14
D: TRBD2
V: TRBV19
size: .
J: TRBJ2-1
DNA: TGTGCCAGTAGAGACCCGGGAGGGGGGATGGAGCAGTTCTTC
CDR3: CASRDPGGGMEQFF

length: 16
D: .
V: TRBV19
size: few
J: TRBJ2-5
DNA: TGTGCCAGTAGTACCCACTGGACCCAGGGGCAAGAGACCCAGTACTTC
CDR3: CASSTHWTQGQETQYF

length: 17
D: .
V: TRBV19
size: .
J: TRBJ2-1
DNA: TGTGCCAGTAGTCGAAAGGGAGCGGGCTTCTCCTACAATGAGCAGTTCTTC
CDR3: CASSRKGAGFSYNEQFF

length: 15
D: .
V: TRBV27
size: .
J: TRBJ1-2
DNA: TGTGCCAGCAGTTTATCCAGACAGGCCTACTATGGCTACACCTTC
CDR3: CASSLSRQAYYGYTF

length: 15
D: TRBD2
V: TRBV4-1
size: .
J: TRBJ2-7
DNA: TGCGCCAGCAGCCAAGATCTAGCGGGAGGGAGCGAGCAGTACTTC
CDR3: CASSQDLAGGSEQYF

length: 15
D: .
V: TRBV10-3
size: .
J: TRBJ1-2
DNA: TGTGCCATCAGTGGTGGGAGGGAACGGGACTATGGCTACACCTTC
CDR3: CAISGGRERDYGYTF

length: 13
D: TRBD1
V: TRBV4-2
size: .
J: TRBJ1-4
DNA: TGTGCCAGCAGACTACCGGGACAGGGGAATATGTTTTTT
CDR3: CASRLPGQGNMFF